The entry below gives a single TCR beta chain sequence along with its context. Its cognate antigen is unknown. The sample is drawn from a study of cytomegalovirus exposure and HLA in healthy donors. Findings of the study overall: TCR sequences were mostly rare, though some public TCRs occurred in many donors. According to the study, some 160 TCR beta chains were cytomegalovirus-associated.

TCRdb's copy holds only in-frame clones and misses some; the assay was immunoSEQ multiplex PCR. The table shows around 150,000 clones, with almost 85% occurring only once. The sequenced material came from PBMCs. The sequence was collected from a man aged 30 to 39 in good health and CMV-seropositive.

The chain's CDR3 is CASSLASGMNPEQYF. CDR3 coding DNA: TGTGCCAGTAGTTTAGCTAGCGGGATGAACCCCGAGCAGTACTTC. The rearrangement uses TRBV19 and TRBJ2-7, with 9 bases aligning to TRBD2. Germline V gene data show CDR1 as LNHDA and CDR2 as SQIVND (reference sequence). The J segment lost 6 bases and the V segment lost 5 bases, leaving 11 bases of the junction unmatched. The CDR3 runs to 15 residues.